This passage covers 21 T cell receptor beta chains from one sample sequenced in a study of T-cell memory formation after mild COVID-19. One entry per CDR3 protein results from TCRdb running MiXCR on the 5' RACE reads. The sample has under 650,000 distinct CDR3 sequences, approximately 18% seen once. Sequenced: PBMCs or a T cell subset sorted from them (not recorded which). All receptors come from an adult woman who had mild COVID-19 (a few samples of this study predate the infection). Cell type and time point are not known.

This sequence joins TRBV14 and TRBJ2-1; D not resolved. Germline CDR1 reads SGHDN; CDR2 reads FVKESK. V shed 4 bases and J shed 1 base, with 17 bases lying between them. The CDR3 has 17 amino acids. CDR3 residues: CASSPGVAGKSYNEQFF. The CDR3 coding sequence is TGTGCCAGCAGCCCAGGTGTAGCTGGAAAATCCTACAATGAGCAGTTCTTC.

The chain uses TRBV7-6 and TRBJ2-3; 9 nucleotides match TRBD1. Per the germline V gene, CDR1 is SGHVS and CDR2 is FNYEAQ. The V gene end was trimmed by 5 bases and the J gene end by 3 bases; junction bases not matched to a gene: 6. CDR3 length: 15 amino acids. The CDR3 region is CASSRTGVGTDTQYF. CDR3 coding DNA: TGTGCCAGCAGCCGGACAGGGGTTGGGACAGATACGCAGTATTTT.

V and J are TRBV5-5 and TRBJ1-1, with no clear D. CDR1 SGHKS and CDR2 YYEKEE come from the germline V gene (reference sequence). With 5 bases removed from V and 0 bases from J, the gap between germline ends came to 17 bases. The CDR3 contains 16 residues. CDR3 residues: CASRGPALQMNTEAFF. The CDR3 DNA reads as TGTGCCAGCAGGGGCCCGGCCCTGCAAATGAACACTGAAGCTTTCTTT. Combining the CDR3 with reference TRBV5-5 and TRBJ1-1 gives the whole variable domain DAGVTQSPTHLIKTRGQQVTLRCSPISGHKSVSWYQQVLGQGPQFIFQYYEKEERGRGNFPDRFSARQFPNYSSELNVNALLLGDSALYLCASRGPALQMNTEAFFGQGTRLTVV.

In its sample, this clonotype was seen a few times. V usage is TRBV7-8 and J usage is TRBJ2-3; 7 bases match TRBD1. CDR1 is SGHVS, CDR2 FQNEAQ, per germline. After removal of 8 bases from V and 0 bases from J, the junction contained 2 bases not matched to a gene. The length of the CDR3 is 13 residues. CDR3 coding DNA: TGTGCCAGCTCGGGACAGAGCACAGATACGCAGTATTTT. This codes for CASSGQSTDTQYF.

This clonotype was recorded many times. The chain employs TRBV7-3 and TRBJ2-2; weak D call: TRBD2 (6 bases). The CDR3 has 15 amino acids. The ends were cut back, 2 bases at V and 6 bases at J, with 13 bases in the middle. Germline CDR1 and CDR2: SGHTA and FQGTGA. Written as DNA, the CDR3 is TGTGCCAGCAGCTTATATGGGACTCCCTCCGGGGAGCTGTTTTTT. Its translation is CASSLYGTPSGELFF.

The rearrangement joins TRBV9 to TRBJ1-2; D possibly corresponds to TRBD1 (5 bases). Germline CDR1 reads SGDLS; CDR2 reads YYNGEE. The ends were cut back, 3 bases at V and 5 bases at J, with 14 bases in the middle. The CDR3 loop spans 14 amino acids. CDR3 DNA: TGTGCCAGCAGCGCTCAGATGGACACTTATGGCTACACCTTC. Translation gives CASSAQMDTYGYTF.

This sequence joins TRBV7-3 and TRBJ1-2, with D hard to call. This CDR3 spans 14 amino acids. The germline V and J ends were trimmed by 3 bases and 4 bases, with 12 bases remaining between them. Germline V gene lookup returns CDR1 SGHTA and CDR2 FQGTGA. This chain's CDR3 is CASSFGNGLYGYTF. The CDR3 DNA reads TGTGCCAGCAGCTTTGGAAATGGTCTCTATGGCTACACCTTC.

The CDR3 protein is CASSHEWRIQETQYF. The CDR3 DNA is TGCGCCAGCAGCCACGAGTGGCGGATCCAAGAGACCCAGTACTTC. The chain combines TRBV4-3 with TRBJ2-5; no firm D call. Germline CDR1 and CDR2: LGHNA and YSLEER. The germline V and J ends were trimmed by 3 bases and 1 base, with 12 bases remaining between them. The CDR3 sequence is 15 residues long.

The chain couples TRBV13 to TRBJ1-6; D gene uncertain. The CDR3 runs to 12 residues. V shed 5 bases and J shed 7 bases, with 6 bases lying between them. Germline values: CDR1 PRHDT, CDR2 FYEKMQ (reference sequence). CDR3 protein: CASSPRNSPLHF. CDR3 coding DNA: TGTGCCAGCAGCCCGAGAAATTCACCCCTCCACTTT.

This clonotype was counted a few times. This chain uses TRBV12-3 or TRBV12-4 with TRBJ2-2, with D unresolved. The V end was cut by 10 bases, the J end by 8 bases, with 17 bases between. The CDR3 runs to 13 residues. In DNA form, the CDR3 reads TGTGCCACCGCGATAGAGGTTTGGGGGGAGCTGTTTTTT. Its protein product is CATAIEVWGELFF.

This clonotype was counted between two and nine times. For the CDR3, the DNA is TGTGCCAGCAGCCCCCGCCCCCGGGACAGGGCCTCCTACGAGCAGTACTTC. It translates to CASSPRPRDRASYEQYF. The chain is built from TRBV7-9 and TRBJ2-7, with 9 bases that match TRBD1. V shed 5 bases, J shed 0 bases, and the junction held 11 bases outside the gene matches. Germline assignment: CDR1 SEHNR and CDR2 FQNEAQ (reference sequence). The CDR3 contains 17 residues.

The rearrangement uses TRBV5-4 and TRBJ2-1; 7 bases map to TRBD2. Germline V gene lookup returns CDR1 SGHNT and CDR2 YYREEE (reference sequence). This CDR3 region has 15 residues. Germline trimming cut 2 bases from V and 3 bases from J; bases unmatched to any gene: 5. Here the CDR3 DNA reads TGTGCCAGCAGCTTAGAGCGGGACGGCTACAATGAGCAGTTCTTC. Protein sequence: CASSLERDGYNEQFF. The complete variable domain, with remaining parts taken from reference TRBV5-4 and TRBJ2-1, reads ETGVTQSPTHLIKTRGQQVTLRCSSQSGHNTVSWYQQALGQGPQFIFQYYREEENGRGNFPPRFSGLQFPNYSSELNVNALELDDSALYLCASSLERDGYNEQFFGPGTRLTVL.

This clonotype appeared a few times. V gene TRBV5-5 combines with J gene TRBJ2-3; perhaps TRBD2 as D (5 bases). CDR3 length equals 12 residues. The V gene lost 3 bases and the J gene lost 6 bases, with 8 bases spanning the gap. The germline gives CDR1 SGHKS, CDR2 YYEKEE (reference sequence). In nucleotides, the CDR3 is TGTGCCAGCAGCTGGACTGGGGATACGCAGTATTTT. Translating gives CASSWTGDTQYF.

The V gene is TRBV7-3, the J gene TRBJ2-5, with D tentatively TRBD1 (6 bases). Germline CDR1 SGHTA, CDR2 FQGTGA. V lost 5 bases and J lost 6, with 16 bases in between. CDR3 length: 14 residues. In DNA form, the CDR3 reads TGTGCCAGCAGCGTACGTGGGGGCGCAAAGACCCAGTACTTC. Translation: CASSVRGGAKTQYF.

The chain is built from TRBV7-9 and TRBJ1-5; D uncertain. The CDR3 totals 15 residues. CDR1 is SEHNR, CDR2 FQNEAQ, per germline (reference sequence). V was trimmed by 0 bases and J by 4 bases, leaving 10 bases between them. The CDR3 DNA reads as TGTGCCAGCAGCTTAGCGAACAGCGGTAATCAGCCCCAGCATTTT. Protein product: CASSLANSGNQPQHF.

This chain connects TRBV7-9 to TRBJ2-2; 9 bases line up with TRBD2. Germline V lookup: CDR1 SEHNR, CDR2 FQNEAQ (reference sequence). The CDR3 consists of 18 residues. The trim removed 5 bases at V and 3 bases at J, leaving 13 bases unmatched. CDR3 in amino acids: CASSKSISGSGHTGELFF. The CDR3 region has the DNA TGTGCCAGCAGCAAATCCATTAGCGGGAGTGGTCACACCGGGGAGCTGTTTTTT.

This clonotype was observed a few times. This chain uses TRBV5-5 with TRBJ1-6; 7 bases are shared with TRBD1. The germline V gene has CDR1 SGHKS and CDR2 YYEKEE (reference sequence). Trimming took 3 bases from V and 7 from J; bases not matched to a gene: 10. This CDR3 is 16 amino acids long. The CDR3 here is CASSSPGRGGNSPLHF. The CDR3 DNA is TGTGCCAGCAGCTCACCGGGCCGAGGGGGCAATTCACCCCTCCACTTT. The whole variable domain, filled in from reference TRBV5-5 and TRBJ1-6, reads DAGVTQSPTHLIKTRGQQVTLRCSPISGHKSVSWYQQVLGQGPQFIFQYYEKEERGRGNFPDRFSARQFPNYSSELNVNALLLGDSALYLCASSSPGRGGNSPLHFGNGTRLTVT.

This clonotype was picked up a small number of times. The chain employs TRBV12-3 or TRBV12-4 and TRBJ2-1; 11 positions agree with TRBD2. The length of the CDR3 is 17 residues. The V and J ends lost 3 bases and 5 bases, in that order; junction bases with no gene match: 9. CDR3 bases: TGTGCCAGCAGTTTCTACTGGACTAGCGGGCCTGACAATGAGCAGTTCTTC. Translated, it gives CASSFYWTSGPDNEQFF.

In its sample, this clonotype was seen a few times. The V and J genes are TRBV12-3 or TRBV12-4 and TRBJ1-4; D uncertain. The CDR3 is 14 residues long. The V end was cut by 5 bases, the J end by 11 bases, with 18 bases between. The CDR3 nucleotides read TGTGCCAGCAGTGAGGGCGGCGACCTTCGGAAACTGTTTTTT. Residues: CASSEGGDLRKLFF.

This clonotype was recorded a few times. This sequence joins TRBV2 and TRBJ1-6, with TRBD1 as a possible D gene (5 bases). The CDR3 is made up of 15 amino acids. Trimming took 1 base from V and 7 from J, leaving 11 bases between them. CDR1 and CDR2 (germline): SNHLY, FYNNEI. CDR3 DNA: TGTGCCAGCAGTGAAGGGCAGGGTAGCAATTCACCCCTCCACTTT. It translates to CASSEGQGSNSPLHF.

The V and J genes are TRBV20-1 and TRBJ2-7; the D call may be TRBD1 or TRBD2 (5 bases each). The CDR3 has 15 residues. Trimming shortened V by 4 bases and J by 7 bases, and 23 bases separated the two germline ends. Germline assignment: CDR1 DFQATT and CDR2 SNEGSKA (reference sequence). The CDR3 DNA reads TGCAGTGCTATAATATCCGGGACCCCAGAGGAAGAGCAGTACTTC. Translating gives CSAIISGTPEEEQYF.